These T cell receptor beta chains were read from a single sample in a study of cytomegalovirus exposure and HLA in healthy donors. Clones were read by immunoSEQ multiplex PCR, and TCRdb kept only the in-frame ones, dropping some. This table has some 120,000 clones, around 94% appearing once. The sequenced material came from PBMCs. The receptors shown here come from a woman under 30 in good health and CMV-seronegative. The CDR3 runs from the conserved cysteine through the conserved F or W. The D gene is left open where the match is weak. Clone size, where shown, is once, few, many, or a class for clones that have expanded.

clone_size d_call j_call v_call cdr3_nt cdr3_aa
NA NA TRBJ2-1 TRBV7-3 TGTGCCAGCAGCGTTCAGCGGAACAATGAGCAGTTCTTC CASSVQRNNEQFF
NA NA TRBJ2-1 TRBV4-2 TGTGCCAGCAGCCAAGAGAGGAGGCTGTACAATGAGCAGTTCTTC CASSQERRLYNEQFF
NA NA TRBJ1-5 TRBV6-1 TGTGCCAGCAGTGACCCAACAGGGAATAGAGTCAATCAGCCCCAGCATTTT CASSDPTGNRVNQPQHF
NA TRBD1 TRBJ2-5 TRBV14 TGTGCCAGCAGCCTCCTAGGCAGGGGGCTAGGGACACAAGAGACCCAGTACTTC CASSLLGRGLGTQETQYF
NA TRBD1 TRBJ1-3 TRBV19 TGTGCCAGTAGTAAGATCCCGGGACAGTCCAGTGGAAACACCATATATTTT CASSKIPGQSSGNTIYF
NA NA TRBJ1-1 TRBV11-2 TGTGCCAGCAGGGCCAGTATCCTGGGCCGTGAAGCTTTCTTT CASRASILGREAFF
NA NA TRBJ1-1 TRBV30 TGTGCCCGCGCGGAGCTTTCGGACACTGAAGCTTTCTTT CARAELSDTEAFF
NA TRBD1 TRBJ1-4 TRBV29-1 TGCAGCGGCCGACGGACAGGGACTAATGAAAAACTGTTTTTT CSGRRTGTNEKLFF
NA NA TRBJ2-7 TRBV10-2 TGCGCCAGCAGAGGCCTAGCCTACGAGCAGTACTTC CASRGLAYEQYF
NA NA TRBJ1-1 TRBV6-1 TGTGCCAGCAGTGACCGTATAACCAGGAACACTGAAGCTTTCTTT CASSDRITRNTEAFF
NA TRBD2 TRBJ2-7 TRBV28 TGTGCCAGCAGTTTGGAGATGCGGGGGATGTACGAGCAGTACTTC CASSLEMRGMYEQYF
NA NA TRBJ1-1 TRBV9 TGTGCCAGCAGCGTATTCGGGGGAATGAACACTGAAGCTTTCTTT CASSVFGGMNTEAFF
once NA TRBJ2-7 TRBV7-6 TGTGCCAGCAGCTTGGGAGGACAACTTTACGAGCAGTACTTC CASSLGGQLYEQYF
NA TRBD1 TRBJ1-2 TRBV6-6 TGTGCCAGCACCGGGACAGGGACGGGTCCTGGCTACACCTTC CASTGTGTGPGYTF
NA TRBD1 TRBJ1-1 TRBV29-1 TGCAGCGGCGACAGGGGCCGGGGGACTGAAGCTTTCTTT CSGDRGRGTEAFF
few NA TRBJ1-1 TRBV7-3 TGTGCCAGCAGCCGTACTCTGAGCACTGAAGCTTTCTTT CASSRTLSTEAFF
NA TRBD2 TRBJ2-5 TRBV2 TGTGCCAGCAGCGGCACTAGCGGGGGGCCCCAAGAGACCCAGTACTTC CASSGTSGGPQETQYF
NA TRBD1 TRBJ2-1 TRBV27 TGTGCCAGCAGTTTATCCGGGACAGGGGGGGTTGGGGAGCAGTTCTTC CASSLSGTGGVGEQFF
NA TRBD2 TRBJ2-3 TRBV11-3 TGTGCCAGCAGCCTGGGACTAGCGGTTAAACCAGATACGCAGTATTTT CASSLGLAVKPDTQYF
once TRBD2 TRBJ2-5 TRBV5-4 TGTGCCAGCAGTAGCGGGACTAGCGGGGGCGTAGGGGAGACCCAGTACTTC CASSSGTSGGVGETQYF
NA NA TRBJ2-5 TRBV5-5 TGTGCCAGCAGCACAATACAGGGTTCACGAGAGACCCAGTACTTC CASSTIQGSRETQYF
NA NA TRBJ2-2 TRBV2 TGTGCCAGCAGTGAAACCCGGGGTGGCACCGGGGAGCTGTTTTTT CASSETRGGTGELFF
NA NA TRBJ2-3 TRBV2 TGTGCCAGCCTTTGGCGGGGAGGCACAGATACGCAGTATTTT CASLWRGGTDTQYF
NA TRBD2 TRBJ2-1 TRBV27 TGTGCCAGCAGCCTCGGACTAGCGGGAACTAGTGAGCAGTTCTTC CASSLGLAGTSEQFF
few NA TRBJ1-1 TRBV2 TGTGCCAGCAGTTTCGACAGAACGAACACTGAAGCTTTCTTT CASSFDRTNTEAFF
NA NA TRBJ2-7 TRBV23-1 TGCGCCAGCAGTAAAATTTTCAAGGGGAACCTCCTCTCCTACGAGCAGTACTTC CASSKIFKGNLLSYEQYF
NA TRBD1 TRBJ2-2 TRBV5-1 TGCGCCAGCAGCTTAACCGGGACAGGGGTGGCCGGGGAGCTGTTTTTT CASSLTGTGVAGELFF
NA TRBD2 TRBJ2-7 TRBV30 TGTGCCTGGCGGGGGGGGTCGCAAGAGCAGTACTTC CAWRGGSQEQYF
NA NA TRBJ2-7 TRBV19 TGTGCCAGTAGTTACGGACACCCCTACGAGCAGTACTTC CASSYGHPYEQYF
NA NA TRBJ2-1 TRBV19 TGTGCCAGTAGTATAGATGGGGGCCGAGCATACAATGAGCAGTTCTTC CASSIDGGRAYNEQFF
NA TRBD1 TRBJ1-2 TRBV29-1 TGCAGCGTTGAAGGGACAGGGGGCTACACCTTC CSVEGTGGYTF
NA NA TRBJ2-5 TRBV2 TGTGCCAGCAGTGAAGGTTCAGGGTTCGGGGAGACCCAGTACTTC CASSEGSGFGETQYF
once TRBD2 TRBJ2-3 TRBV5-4 TGTGCCAGCAGCTTATTTAGGAGCGGGAGTCTAACAGATACGCAGTATTTT CASSLFRSGSLTDTQYF
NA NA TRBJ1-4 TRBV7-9 TGTGCCAGCAGCCCGGGTAGCAAAGGGGTTGAAAAACTGTTTTTT CASSPGSKGVEKLFF
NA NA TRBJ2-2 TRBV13 TGTGCCAGTGGAGGACGGACTACCACCGGGGAGCTGTTTTTT CASGGRTTTGELFF
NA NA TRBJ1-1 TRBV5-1 TGCGCCAGCAGCTTGGAGGAGGGACCCGACCCTGAAGCTTTCTTT CASSLEEGPDPEAFF
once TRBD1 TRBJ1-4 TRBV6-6 TGTGCCAGCAGTAAACGACAGGGACCAAATGAAAAACTGTTTTTT CASSKRQGPNEKLFF